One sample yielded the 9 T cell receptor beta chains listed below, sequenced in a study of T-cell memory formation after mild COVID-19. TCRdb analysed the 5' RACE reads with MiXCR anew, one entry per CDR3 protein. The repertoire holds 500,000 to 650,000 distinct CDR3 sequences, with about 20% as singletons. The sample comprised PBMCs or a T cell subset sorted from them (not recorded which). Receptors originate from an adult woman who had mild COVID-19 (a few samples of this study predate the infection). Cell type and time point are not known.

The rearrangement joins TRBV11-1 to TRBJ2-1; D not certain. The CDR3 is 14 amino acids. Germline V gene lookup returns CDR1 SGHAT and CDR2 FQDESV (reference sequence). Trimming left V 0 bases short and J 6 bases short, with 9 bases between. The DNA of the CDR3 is TGTGCCAGCAGCTTAGCGGTAACCGGCAATGAGCAGTTCTTC. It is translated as CASSLAVTGNEQFF. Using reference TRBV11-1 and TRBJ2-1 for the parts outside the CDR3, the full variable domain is EAEVAQSPRYKITEKSQAVAFWCDPISGHATLYWYRQILGQGPELLVQFQDESVVDDSQLPKDRFSAERLKGVDSTLKIQPAELGDSAMYLCASSLAVTGNEQFFGPGTRLTVL.

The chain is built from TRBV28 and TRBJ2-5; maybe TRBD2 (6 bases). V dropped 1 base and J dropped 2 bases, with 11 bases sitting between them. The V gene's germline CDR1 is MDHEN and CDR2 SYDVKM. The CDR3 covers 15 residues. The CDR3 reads CASSLLAGPQETQYF. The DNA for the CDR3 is TGTGCCAGCAGTTTATTGGCGGGACCACAAGAGACCCAGTACTTC.

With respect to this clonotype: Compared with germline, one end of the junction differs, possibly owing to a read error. The CDR3 is CASSVHPSGTGVF. The CDR3 nucleotides are TGTGCCAGTAGTGTCCACCCCTCCGGGACAGGGGTCTTC. This rearrangement joins TRBV19 to TRBJ2-1, with 10 bases lining up with TRBD1. The CDR3 has 13 residues. Germline CDR1 LNHDA, CDR2 SQIVND (reference sequence).

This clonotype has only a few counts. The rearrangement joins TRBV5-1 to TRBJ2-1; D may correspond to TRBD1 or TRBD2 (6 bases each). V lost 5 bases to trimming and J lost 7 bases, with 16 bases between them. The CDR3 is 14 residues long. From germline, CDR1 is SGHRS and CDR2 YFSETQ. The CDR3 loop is CASREGQGGNEQFF. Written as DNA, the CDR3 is TGCGCCAGCAGAGAAGGACAAGGGGGGAATGAGCAGTTCTTC. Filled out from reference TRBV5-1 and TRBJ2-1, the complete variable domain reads KAGVTQTPRYLIKTRGQQVTLSCSPISGHRSVSWYQQTPGQGLQFLFEYFSETQRNKGNFPGRFSGRQFSNSRSEMNVSTLELGDSALYLCASREGQGGNEQFFGPGTRLTVL.

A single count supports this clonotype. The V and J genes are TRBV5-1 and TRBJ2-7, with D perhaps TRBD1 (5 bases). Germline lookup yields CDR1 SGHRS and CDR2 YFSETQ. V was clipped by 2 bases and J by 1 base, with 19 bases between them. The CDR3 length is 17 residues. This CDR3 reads CASSFPPGKVGSYEQYF. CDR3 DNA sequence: TGCGCCAGCAGCTTTCCCCCAGGGAAGGTCGGGTCCTACGAGCAGTACTTC.

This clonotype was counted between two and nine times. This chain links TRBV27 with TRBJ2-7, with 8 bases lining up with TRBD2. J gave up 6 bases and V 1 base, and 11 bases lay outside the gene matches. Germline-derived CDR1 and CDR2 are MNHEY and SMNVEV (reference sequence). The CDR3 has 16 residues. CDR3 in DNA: TGTGCCAGCAGTTTATTGGGGCGGGAGGCGCTATCCGAGCAGTACTTC. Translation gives CASSLLGREALSEQYF.

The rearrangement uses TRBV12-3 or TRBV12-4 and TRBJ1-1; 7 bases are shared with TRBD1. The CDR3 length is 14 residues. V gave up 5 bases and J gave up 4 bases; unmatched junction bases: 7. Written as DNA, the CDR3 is TGTGCCAGCAGTAGACAGGGCTTGGGCACTGAAGCTTTCTTT. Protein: CASSRQGLGTEAFF.

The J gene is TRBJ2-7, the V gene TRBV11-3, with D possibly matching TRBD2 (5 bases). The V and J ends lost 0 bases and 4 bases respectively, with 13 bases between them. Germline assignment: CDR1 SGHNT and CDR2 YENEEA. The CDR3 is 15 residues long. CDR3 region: CASSLEIGRGYEQYF. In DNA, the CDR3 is TGTGCCAGCAGCTTAGAAATTGGGAGAGGGTACGAGCAGTACTTC.

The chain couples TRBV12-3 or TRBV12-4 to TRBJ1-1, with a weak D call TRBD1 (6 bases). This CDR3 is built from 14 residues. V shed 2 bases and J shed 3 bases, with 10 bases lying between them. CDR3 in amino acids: CASSLWGRDTEAFF. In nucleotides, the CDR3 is TGTGCCAGCAGTTTATGGGGGCGCGACACTGAAGCTTTCTTT.